These 21 T cell receptor beta chains share one sample of origin, sequenced in a study of CD8+CD57+ T cells in acquired aplastic anemia. Genomic DNA acted as the template from which TCR beta VDJ combination and CDR3 sequence profiling were carried out. TCRdb itself ran the reads through MiXCR, one entry per CDR3 protein. The repertoire holds roughly 220,000 distinct CDR3 sequences, with 55% to 65% as singletons. Sequencing involved patients with CD8+CD57+ cell expansion previously shown by flow cytometry. Material for sequencing was sorted CD4+, CD8+, or CD8+CD57+ T cells (not recorded which) from PBMCs. These receptors were taken from a human donor with aplastic anemia.

The chain combines TRBV24-1 with TRBJ2-3; 13 nucleotides agree with TRBD2. The CDR3 runs 17 residues. The germline CDR1 and CDR2 sequences are KGHDR and SFDVKD. J was trimmed by 4 bases and V by 3 bases; bases with no gene match: 6. The CDR3, as DNA: TGTGCCACCAGTGATCCCGGACTAGCGGGAGACTCAGATACGCAGTATTTT. This translates into CATSDPGLAGDSDTQYF.

This clonotype was seen ten or more times. An end of the junction differs from the germline gene, which may be a read error. The chain is built from TRBV11-2 and TRBJ1-1, with unresolved D. Germline CDR1 reads SGHAT; CDR2 reads FQNNGV. The CDR3 extends over 14 amino acids. The CDR3 sequence: CASSLEYKNTEAFF. The DNA for the CDR3 is TGTGCCAGCAGCCTAGAGTATAAGAACACTGAAGCTTTCTTT.

The rearrangement uses TRBV7-9 and TRBJ1-6; D ambiguous. Germline CDR1 is SEHNR and CDR2 is FQNEAQ (reference sequence). The germline V and J ends were trimmed by 5 bases and 8 bases, with 13 bases remaining between them. The CDR3 extends over 14 amino acids. CDR3 bases: TGTGCCAGCAGCGTCGACGCCTCGGATTCACCCCTCCACTTT. It yields the protein CASSVDASDSPLHF.

This clonotype was picked up one time. V usage is TRBV19 and J usage is TRBJ1-5; 9 bases are shared with TRBD1. V lost 4 bases to trimming and J lost 6 bases; unmatched junction nucleotides: 7. CDR1 LNHDA and CDR2 SQIVND come from the germline V gene (reference sequence). This CDR3 comprises 15 residues. Here the CDR3 DNA reads TGTGCCAGTAGTAGGGACAGGGTAATGGGTCAGCCCCAGCATTTT. Its protein is CASSRDRVMGQPQHF.

The chain joins TRBV7-6 to TRBJ2-5, with D possibly TRBD1 on 6 matching bases. Matching the DNA end better, TRBJ2-1 makes the J call doubtful. CDR1 is SGHVS and CDR2 is FNYEAQ in the germline V gene. This CDR3 has 13 residues. CDR3 loop: CASSFGQYNEQFF. The CDR3 bases are TGTGCCAGCAGCTTTGGACAGTACAATGAGCAGTTCTTC.

The chain combines TRBV5-1 with TRBJ2-2; a possible D gene is TRBD2 (6 bases). CDR3 length: 15 amino acids. Trimming took 3 bases from V and 4 from J, leaving 13 bases between them. CDR1 is SGHRS and CDR2 is YFSETQ in the germline V gene. The CDR3 sequence: CASSSAGSSTGELFF. CDR3 in DNA: TGCGCCAGCAGCTCAGCGGGTTCTTCCACCGGGGAGCTGTTTTTT.

This clonotype was detected a few times. CDR3 sequence reads: CATSSSSIYTQYF. The DNA for the CDR3 is TGTGCCACCAGCTCCTCTTCGATATATACGCAGTATTTT. This rearrangement joins TRBV15 to TRBJ2-3; D uncertain. Germline V gene sequence: CDR1 LNHNV, CDR2 YYDKDF (reference sequence). V lost 5 bases, J lost 7 bases, and 13 bases lay in between. CDR3 size: 13 residues.

The table lists this clonotype with many counts. This chain connects TRBV25-1 to TRBJ2-7, with 7 bases aligning to TRBD1. Per germline, CDR1 MGHDK and CDR2 SYGVNS. The J segment lost 2 bases and the V segment lost 7 bases, leaving 8 bases of the junction unmatched. The CDR3 runs to 14 residues. Here the CDR3 reads CASILRQGPYEQYF. The CDR3, as DNA: TGTGCCAGCATCCTACGACAGGGTCCCTACGAGCAGTACTTC.

This chain uses TRBV2 with TRBJ2-5; D is uncertain. Germline V gene lookup returns CDR1 SNHLY and CDR2 FYNNEI. Trimming shortened V by 5 bases and J by 0 bases, and 7 bases separated the two germline ends. CDR3 length: 13 amino acids. The CDR3 region is CASSITYQETQYF. The DNA of the CDR3 is TGTGCCAGCAGTATTACATACCAAGAGACCCAGTACTTC.

V and J are TRBV5-1 and TRBJ1-1; possibly TRBD1 for D (6 bases). This CDR3 spans 16 amino acids. The germline V gene has CDR1 SGHRS and CDR2 YFSETQ. With 0 bases removed from V and 0 bases from J, the gap between germline ends came to 12 bases. The CDR3, as DNA: TGCGCCAGCAGCTTGGCCGAGGGGGGAGTGAACACTGAAGCTTTCTTT. Protein product: CASSLAEGGVNTEAFF.

The rearrangement links TRBV20-1 to TRBJ2-1; TRBD2 agrees at 7 bases. CDR3 length: 15 amino acids. Germline CDR1 DFQATT, CDR2 SNEGSKA (reference sequence). J gave up 7 bases and V 6 bases, and 15 bases lay outside the gene matches. Here the CDR3 DNA reads TGCAGTGCCCCGGGGGGATTGAGGCTTAAGAATGAGCAGTTCTTC. It translates to CSAPGGLRLKNEQFF.

CDR3 region: CASSKRGGEQYF. DNA of the CDR3: TGTGCCAGCAGCAAGCGGGGGGGCGAGCAGTACTTC. V and J are TRBV7-2 and TRBJ2-7; 10 nucleotides line up with TRBD2. The CDR3 length is 12 residues. Losses at the gene ends were 5 bases for V and 6 bases for J; bases not matched to a gene: 1. Germline loops: CDR1 SGHTA, CDR2 FQGNSA. Combining the CDR3 with reference TRBV7-2 and TRBJ2-7 gives the whole variable domain GAGVSQSPSNKVTEKGKDVELRCDPISGHTALYWYRQSLGQGLEFLIYFQGNSAPDKSGLPSDRFSAERTGGSVSTLTIQRTQQEDSAVYLCASSKRGGEQYFGPGTRLTVT.

This chain joins TRBV5-1 and TRBJ2-3; D call uncertain. The CDR3 consists of 14 residues. Germline V lookup: CDR1 SGHRS, CDR2 YFSETQ. The germline V and J ends were trimmed by 0 bases and 4 bases, with 9 bases remaining between them. DNA of the CDR3: TGCGCCAGCAGCTTGGGTCACGGAGCAGATACGCAGTATTTT. It encodes CASSLGHGADTQYF.

This clonotype was counted between two and nine times. The chain is built from TRBV7-2 and TRBJ1-5; D is uncertain. Per the germline V gene, CDR1 is SGHTA and CDR2 is FQGNSA. V was pared by 5 bases and J by 7 bases, with 18 bases between. This CDR3 is built from 15 residues. The CDR3 DNA is TGTGCCAGCAGCGGATGGGGTGCCCAAGGCCAGCCCCAGCATTTT. Protein: CASSGWGAQGQPQHF.

The V and J genes are TRBV20-1 and TRBJ2-7, with D possibly TRBD1 on 6 matching bases. Germline CDR1 reads DFQATT; CDR2 reads SNEGSKA (reference sequence). V was shortened by 6 bases and J by 3 bases, with 9 bases between the two germline ends. The CDR3 is made up of 11 amino acids. DNA for the CDR3: TGCAGTGCAAGGGACATCTACGAGCAGTACTTC. Translation gives CSARDIYEQYF.

This clonotype was seen more than once but under ten times. The J gene is TRBJ1-5, the V gene TRBV10-3; the match to TRBD1 covers 9 bases. Germline CDR1 and CDR2: ENHRY and SYGVKD. Trimming cost V 11 bases and J 1 base; bases outside gene matches: 9. The CDR3 runs 15 residues. CDR3 nucleotide sequence: TGTGCCGTTGGAGACAGGGGGGGGAGCAATCAGCCCCAGCATTTT. This encodes CAVGDRGGSNQPQHF.

This chain links TRBV20-1 with TRBJ2-7; D may be TRBD1 (6 bases). CDR1 and CDR2 (germline): DFQATT, SNEGSKA (reference sequence). Trimming pared 0 bases from V and 4 bases from J, leaving 13 bases between. The CDR3 consists of 14 residues. The CDR3 DNA reads TGCAGTGCTAGAGATCTTCTTCAGGGGTACGAGCAGTACTTC. It codes for CSARDLLQGYEQYF.

V and J are TRBV20-1 and TRBJ2-7; D is unresolved. CDR3 length: 13 amino acids. Trimming took off 0 bases at V and 0 bases at J, with 6 bases between the two ends. In germline, CDR1 is DFQATT, CDR2 SNEGSKA (reference sequence). CDR3 amino acids: CSARERNSYEQYF. The CDR3 DNA reads as TGCAGTGCTAGAGAACGGAACTCCTACGAGCAGTACTTC.

The rearrangement links TRBV5-1 to TRBJ2-7; possibly TRBD2 for D (6 bases). Trimming stripped 6 bases from V and 1 base from J, with 14 bases between. The CDR3 sequence is 14 residues long. Germline CDR1 reads SGHRS; CDR2 reads YFSETQ. The CDR3 reads CASKGRGTSYEQYF. In DNA, the CDR3 is TGCGCCAGCAAAGGTCGGGGGACGTCCTACGAGCAGTACTTC.

Turning to this clonotype: The limits of the CDR3 on the DNA are not certain, so only TCRdb's listed CDR3 is given. The chain couples TRBV15 to TRBJ2-1. The CDR3 region is 21 residues in length, termini included. Germline V lookup: CDR1 LNHNV, CDR2 YYDKDF (reference sequence). The CDR3 reads CATSSFYICSANVASYNEQFF.

The genes are TRBV19 and TRBJ2-2; perhaps TRBD1 as D (6 bases). Trimming removed 10 bases from V and 5 bases from J, with 20 bases in between. Germline CDR1 LNHDA, CDR2 SQIVND (reference sequence). This CDR3 region has 15 residues. DNA for the CDR3: TGTGCCACCAGGATCCGGGACATTGCAACCGGGGAGCTGTTTTTT. Its protein product is CATRIRDIATGELFF.